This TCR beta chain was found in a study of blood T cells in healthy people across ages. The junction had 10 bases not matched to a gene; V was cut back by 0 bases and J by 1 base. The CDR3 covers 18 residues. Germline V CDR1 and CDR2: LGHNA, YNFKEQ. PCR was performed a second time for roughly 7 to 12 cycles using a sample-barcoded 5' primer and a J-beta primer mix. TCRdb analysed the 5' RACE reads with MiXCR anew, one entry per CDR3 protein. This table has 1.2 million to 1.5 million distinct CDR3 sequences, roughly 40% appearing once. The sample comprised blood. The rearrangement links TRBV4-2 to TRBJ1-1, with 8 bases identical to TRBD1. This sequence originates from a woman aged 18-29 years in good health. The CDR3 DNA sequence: TGTGCCAGCAGCCAAGATCCGGCCAGGGGGCCGGGGAACACTGAAGCTTTCTTT. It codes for CASSQDPARGPGNTEAFF.